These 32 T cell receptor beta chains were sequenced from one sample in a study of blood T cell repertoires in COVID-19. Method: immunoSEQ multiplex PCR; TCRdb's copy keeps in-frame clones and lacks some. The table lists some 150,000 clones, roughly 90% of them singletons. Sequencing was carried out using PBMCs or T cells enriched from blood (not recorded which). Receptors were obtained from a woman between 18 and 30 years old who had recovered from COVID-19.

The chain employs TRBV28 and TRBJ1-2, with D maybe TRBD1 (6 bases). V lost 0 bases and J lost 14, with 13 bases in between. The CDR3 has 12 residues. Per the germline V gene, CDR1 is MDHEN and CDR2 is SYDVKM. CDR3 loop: CASSLWARTETF. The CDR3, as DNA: TGTGCCAGCAGTTTATGGGCTAGGACAGAAACCTTC.

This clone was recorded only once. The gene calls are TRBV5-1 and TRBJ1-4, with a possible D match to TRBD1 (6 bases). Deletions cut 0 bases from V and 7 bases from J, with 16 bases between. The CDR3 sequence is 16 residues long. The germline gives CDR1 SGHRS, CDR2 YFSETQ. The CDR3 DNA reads TGCGCCAGCAGCTTGGGGACAGAAAACGCTGGTGAAAAACTGTTTTTT. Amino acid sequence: CASSLGTENAGEKLFF.

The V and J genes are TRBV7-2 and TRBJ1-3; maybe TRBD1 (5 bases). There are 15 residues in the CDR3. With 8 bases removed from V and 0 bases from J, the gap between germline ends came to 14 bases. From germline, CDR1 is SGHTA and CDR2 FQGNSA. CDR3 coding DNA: TGTGCCAGCGCAGAACAGGTCCTCTCTGGAAACACCATATATTTT. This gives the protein CASAEQVLSGNTIYF. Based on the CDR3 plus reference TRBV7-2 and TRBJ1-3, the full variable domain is GAGVSQSPSNKVTEKGKDVELRCDPISGHTALYWYRQSLGQGLEFLIYFQGNSAPDKSGLPSDRFSAERTGGSVSTLTIQRTQQEDSAVYLCASAEQVLSGNTIYFGEGSWLTVV.

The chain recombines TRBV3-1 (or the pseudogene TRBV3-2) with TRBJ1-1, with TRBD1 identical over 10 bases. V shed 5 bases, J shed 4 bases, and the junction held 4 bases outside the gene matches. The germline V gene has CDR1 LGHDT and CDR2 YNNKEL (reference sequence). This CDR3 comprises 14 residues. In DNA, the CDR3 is TGTGCCAGCAGCAGATGGGACAGGGGCACTGAAGCTTTCTTT. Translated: CASSRWDRGTEAFF.

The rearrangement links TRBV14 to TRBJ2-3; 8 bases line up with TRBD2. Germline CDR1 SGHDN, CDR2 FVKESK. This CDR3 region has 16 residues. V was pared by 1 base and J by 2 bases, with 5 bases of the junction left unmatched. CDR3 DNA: TGTGCCAGCAGCCAAGCACTAGCGGCCTACACAGATACGCAGTATTTT. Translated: CASSQALAAYTDTQYF.

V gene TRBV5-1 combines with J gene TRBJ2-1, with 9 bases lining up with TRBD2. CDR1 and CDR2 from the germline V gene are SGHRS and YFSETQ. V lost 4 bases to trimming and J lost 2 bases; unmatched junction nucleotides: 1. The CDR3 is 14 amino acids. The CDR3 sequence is CASSRTSAYNEQFF. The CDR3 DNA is TGCGCCAGCAGCCGGACTAGCGCCTACAATGAGCAGTTCTTC.

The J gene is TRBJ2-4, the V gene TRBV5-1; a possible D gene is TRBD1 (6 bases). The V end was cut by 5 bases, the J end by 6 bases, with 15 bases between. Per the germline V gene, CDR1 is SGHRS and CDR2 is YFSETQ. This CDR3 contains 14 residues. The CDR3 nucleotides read TGCGCCAGCAGACACCAGGGGCAGGGAAACATTCAGTACTTC. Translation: CASRHQGQGNIQYF. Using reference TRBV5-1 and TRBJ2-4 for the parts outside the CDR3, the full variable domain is KAGVTQTPRYLIKTRGQQVTLSCSPISGHRSVSWYQQTPGQGLQFLFEYFSETQRNKGNFPGRFSGRQFSNSRSEMNVSTLELGDSALYLCASRHQGQGNIQYFGAGTRLSVL.

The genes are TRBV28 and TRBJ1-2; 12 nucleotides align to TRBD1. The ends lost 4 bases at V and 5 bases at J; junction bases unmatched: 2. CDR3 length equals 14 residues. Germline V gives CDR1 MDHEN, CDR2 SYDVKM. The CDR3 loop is CASSWGQGAYGYTF. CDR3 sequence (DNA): TGTGCCAGCAGTTGGGGACAGGGGGCGTATGGCTACACCTTC.

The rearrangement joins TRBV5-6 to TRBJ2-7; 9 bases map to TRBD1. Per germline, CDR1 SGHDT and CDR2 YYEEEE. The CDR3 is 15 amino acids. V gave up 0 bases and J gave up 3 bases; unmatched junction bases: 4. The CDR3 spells CASSLGGTGYYEQYF. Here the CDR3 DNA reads TGTGCCAGCAGCTTGGGTGGGACAGGGTACTACGAGCAGTACTTC. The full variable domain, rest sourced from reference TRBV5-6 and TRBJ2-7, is DAGVTQSPTHLIKTRGQQVTLRCSPKSGHDTVSWYQQALGQGPQFIFQYYEEEERQRGNFPDRFSGHQFPNYSSELNVNALLLGDSALYLCASSLGGTGYYEQYFGPGTRLTVT.

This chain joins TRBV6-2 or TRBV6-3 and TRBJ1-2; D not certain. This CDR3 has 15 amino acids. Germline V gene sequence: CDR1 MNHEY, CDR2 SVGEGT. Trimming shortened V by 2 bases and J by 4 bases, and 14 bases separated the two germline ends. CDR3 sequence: CASSYEPRSSYGYTF. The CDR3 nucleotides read TGTGCCAGCAGTTACGAGCCCCGCTCGAGCTATGGCTACACCTTC.

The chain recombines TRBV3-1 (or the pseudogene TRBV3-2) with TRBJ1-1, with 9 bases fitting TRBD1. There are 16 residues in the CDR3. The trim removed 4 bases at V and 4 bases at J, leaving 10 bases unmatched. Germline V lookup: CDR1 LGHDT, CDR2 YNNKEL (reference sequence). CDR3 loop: CASSRDRAEVSTEAFF. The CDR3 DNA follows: TGTGCCAGCAGCCGGGACAGGGCCGAGGTGAGCACTGAAGCTTTCTTT.

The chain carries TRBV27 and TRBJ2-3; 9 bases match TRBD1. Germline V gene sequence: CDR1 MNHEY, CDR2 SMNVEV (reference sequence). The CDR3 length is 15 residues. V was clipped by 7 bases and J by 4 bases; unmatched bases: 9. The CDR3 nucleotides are TGTGCCAGCACTACTACAGGGGGCGCGGCAGATACGCAGTATTTT. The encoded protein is CASTTTGGAADTQYF.

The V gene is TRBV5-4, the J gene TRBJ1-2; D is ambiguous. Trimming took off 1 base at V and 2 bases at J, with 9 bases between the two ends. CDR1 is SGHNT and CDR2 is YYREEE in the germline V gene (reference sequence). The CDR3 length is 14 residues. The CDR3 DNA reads TGTGCCAGCAGCTTGCTCTCGGTGAACTATGGCTACACCTTC. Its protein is CASSLLSVNYGYTF.

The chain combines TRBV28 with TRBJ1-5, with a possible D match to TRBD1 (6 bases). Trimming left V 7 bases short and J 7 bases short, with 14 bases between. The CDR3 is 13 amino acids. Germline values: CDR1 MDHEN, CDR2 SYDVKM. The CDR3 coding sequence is TGTGCCAGCACCTTGACAGGAGGACAGCCCCAGCATTTT. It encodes CASTLTGGQPQHF.

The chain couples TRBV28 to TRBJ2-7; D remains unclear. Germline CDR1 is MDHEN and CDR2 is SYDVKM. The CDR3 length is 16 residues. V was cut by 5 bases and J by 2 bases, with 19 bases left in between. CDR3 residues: CASSPALHRRPYEQYF. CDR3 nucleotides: TGTGCCAGCAGTCCCGCCCTCCATCGGCGGCCCTACGAGCAGTACTTC.

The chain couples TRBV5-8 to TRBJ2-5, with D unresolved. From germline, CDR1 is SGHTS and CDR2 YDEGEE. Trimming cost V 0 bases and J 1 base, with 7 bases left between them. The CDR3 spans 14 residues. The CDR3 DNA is TGTGCCAGCAGCTTGGTTACAGTCCAAGAGACCCAGTACTTC. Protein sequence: CASSLVTVQETQYF.

The chain's CDR3 is CASSSGGAFSDTQYF. The CDR3 coding sequence is TGTGCCAGCAGCTCAGGGGGCGCTTTTTCGGATACGCAGTATTTT. The rearrangement uses TRBV5-4 and TRBJ2-3, with 8 nucleotides matching TRBD1. CDR3 length equals 15 residues. V lost 3 bases to trimming and J lost 6 bases; unmatched junction nucleotides: 9. Germline lookup yields CDR1 SGHNT and CDR2 YYREEE (reference sequence).

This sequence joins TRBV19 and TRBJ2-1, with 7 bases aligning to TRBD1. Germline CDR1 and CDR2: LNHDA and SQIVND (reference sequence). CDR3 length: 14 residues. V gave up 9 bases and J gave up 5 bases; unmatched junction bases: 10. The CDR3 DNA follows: TGTGCCAGCAGGTTACAGGGGTCTGACAATGAGCAGTTCTTC. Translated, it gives CASRLQGSDNEQFF.

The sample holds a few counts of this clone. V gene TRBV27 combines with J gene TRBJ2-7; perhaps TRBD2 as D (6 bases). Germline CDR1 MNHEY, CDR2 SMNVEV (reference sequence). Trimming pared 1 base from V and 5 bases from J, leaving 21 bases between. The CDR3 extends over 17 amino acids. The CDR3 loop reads CASSLFRLEGSSHEQYF. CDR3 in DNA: TGTGCCAGCAGTTTATTCCGACTAGAAGGTTCGTCCCACGAGCAGTACTTC.

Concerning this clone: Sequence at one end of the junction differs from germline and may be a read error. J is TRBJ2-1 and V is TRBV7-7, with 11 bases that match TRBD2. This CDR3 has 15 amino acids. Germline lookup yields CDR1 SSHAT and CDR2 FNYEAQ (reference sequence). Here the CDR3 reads CASSTSSGRLNEQFF. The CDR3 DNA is TGTGCTAGCAGCACCTCTAGCGGGAGGTTGAATGAGCAGTTCTTC.

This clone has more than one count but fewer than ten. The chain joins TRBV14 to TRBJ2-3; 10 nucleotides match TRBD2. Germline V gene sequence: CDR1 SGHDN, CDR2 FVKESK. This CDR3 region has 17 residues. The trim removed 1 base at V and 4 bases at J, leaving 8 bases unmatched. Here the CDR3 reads CASSQVMNLAGADTQYF. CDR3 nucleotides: TGTGCCAGCAGCCAAGTGATGAATCTAGCGGGAGCAGATACGCAGTATTTT.

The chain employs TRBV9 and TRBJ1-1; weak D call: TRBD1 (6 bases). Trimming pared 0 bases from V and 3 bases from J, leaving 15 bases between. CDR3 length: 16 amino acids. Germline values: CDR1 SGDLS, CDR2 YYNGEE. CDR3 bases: TGTGCCAGCAGCGTAGGGCTGGGGGGGCACGACACTGAAGCTTTCTTT. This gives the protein CASSVGLGGHDTEAFF.

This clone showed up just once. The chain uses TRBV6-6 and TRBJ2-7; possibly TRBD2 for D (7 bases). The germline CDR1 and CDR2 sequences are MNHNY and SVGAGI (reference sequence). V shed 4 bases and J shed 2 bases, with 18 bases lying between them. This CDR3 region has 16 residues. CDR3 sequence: CASSSTSTGRAYEQYF. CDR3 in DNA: TGTGCCAGCAGTTCTACCTCCACAGGGAGGGCCTACGAGCAGTACTTC.

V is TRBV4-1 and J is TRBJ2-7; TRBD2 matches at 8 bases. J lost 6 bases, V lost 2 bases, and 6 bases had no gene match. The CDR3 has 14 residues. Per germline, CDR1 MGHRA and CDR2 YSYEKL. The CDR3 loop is CASSQKAGVGEQYF. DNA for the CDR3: TGCGCCAGCAGCCAAAAAGCGGGAGTGGGCGAGCAGTACTTC.

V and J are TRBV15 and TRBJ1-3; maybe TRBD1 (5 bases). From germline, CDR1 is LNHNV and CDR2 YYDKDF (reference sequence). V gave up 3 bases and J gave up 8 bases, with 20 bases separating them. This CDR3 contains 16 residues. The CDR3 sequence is CATSRSIPGARDTIYF. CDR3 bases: TGTGCCACCAGCAGGTCAATCCCAGGTGCCAGGGACACCATATATTTT.

The CDR3 is CASSPGGPANEKLFF. The CDR3 nucleotides are TGTGCCAGCTCACCGGGGGGGCCGGCTAATGAAAAACTGTTTTTT. The chain combines TRBV18 with TRBJ1-4; a weak D match, TRBD1 (6 bases). Germline V gene data show CDR1 as KGHSH and CDR2 as LQKENI. The CDR3 runs 15 residues. V was cut by 3 bases and J by 3 bases, with 11 bases left in between.

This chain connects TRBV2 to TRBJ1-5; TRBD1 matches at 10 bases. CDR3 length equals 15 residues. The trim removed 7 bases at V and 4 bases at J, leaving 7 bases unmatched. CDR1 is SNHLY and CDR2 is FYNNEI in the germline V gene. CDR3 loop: CASKSGGQGNQPQHF. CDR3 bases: TGTGCCAGCAAGTCTGGGGGACAGGGGAATCAGCCCCAGCATTTT.

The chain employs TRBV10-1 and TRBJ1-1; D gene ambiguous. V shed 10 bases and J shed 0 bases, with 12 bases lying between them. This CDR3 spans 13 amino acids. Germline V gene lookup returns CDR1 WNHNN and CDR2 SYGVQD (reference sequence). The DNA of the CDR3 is TGCGCCACCGCGAGGGCCATGAACACTGAAGCTTTCTTT. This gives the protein CATARAMNTEAFF.

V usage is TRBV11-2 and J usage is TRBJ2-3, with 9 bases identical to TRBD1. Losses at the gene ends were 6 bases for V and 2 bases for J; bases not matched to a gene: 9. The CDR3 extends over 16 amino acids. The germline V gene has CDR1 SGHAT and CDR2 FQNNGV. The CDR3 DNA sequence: TGTGCCAGCAGGCGCACGGGACAGGGTAACACAGATACGCAGTATTTT. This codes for CASRRTGQGNTDTQYF. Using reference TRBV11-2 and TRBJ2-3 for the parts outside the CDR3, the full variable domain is EAGVAQSPRYKIIEKRQSVAFWCNPISGHATLYWYQQILGQGPKLLIQFQNNGVVDDSQLPKDRFSAERLKGVDSTLKIQPAKLEDSAVYLCASRRTGQGNTDTQYFGPGTRLTVL.

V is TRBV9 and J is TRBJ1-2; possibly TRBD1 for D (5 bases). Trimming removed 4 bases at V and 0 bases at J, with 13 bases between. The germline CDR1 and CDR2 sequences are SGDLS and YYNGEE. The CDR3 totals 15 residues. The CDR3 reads CASSPSGTANYGYTF. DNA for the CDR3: TGTGCCAGCAGCCCCAGCGGGACTGCTAACTATGGCTACACCTTC.

The DNA of the CDR3 is TGTGCCACCAGTGATTTAGAGGGTAATGGCTACACCTTC. Translated, it gives CATSDLEGNGYTF. The chain links TRBV24-1 to TRBJ1-2; D is unresolved. Germline V gene lookup returns CDR1 KGHDR and CDR2 SFDVKD. Trimming took 1 base from V and 6 from J, leaving 8 bases between them. This CDR3 contains 13 residues.

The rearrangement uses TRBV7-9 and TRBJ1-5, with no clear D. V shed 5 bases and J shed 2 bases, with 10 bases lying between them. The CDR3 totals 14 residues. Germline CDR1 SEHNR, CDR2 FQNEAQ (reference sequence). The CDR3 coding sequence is TGTGCCAGCAGCACCAGCGGTGGCAATCAGCCCCAGCATTTT. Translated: CASSTSGGNQPQHF.